The sequence of this T cell receptor beta chain was determined in a study of Graves' ophthalmopathy and Graves' hyperthyroidism. Study results and limitations: Sensitivity reached roughly 71% and specificity under 85% when the model predicted ophthalmopathy progression. Ophthalmopathy versus stable hyperthyroidism: 13-signature model gave around 86% sensitivity, 65% to 82% specificity. In blood, most expanded thyroid clonotypes above 0.001 frequency were also detected.

As for this clonotype: Its antigen remains unidentified.

Transcripts of RNA were the source for amplifying TCR beta CDR3 regions. The workflow started with a first-round RT-PCR run with HTBI primers and then moved on to a second-round multiplex PCR. TCRdb re-called the multiplex PCR reads with MiXCR, one entry per CDR3 protein. The sample includes nearly 400,000 distinct CDR3 sequences, around 18% of them seen just once. The CDR3 runs to 15 residues. The germline V gene has CDR1 SGHDN and CDR2 FVKESK. V was pared by 0 bases and J by 7 bases, with 10 bases between. This receptor was taken from a woman between 18 and 30 years old with Graves' ophthalmopathy. The source material was peripheral blood. This chain uses TRBV14 with TRBJ1-6; possible D gene TRBD1, 5 bases. CDR3 nucleotides: TGTGCCAGCAGCCAAGATCAGGGTTCAAATTCACCCCTCCACTTT. Residues: CASSQDQGSNSPLHF.